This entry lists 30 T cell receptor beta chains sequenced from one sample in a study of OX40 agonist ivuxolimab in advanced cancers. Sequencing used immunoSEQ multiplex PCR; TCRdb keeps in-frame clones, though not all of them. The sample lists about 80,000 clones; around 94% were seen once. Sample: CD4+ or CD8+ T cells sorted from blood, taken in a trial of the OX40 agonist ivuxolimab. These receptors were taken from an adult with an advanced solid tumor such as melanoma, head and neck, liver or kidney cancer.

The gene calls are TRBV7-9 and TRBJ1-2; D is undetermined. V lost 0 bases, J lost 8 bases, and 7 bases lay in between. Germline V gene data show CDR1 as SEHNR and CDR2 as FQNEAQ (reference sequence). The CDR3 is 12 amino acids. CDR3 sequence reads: CASSLAGNGYTF. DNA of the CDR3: TGTGCCAGCAGCTTAGCTGGTAACGGCTACACCTTC. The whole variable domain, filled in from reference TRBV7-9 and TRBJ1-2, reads DTGVSQNPRHKITKRGQNVTFRCDPISEHNRLYWYRQTLGQGPEFLTYFQNEAQLEKSRLLSDRFSAERPKGSFSTLEIQRTEQGDSAMYLCASSLAGNGYTFGSGTRLTVV.

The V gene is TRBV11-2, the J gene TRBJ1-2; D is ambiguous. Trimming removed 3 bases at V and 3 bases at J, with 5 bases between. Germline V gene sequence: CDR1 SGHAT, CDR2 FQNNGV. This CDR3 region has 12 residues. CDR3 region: CASSFGDYGYTF. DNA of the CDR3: TGTGCCAGCAGCTTCGGGGACTATGGCTACACCTTC.

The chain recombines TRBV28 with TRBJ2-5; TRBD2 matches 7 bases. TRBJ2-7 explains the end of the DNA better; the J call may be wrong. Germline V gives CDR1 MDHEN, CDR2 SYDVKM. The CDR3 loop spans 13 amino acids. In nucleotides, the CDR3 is TGTGCCAGCAGGGGAGGGAATCCCAACGAGCAGTACTTC. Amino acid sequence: CASRGGNPNEQYF.

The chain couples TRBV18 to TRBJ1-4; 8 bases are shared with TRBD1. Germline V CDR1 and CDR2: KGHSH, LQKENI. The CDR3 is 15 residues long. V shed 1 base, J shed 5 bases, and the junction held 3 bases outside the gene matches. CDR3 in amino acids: CASSPQGQGNEKLFF. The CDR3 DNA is TGTGCCAGCTCACCACAAGGACAGGGAAATGAAAAACTGTTTTTT.

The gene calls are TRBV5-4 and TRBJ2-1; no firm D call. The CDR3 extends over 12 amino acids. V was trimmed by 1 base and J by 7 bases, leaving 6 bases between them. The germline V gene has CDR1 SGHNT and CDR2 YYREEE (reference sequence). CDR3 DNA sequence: TGTGCCAGCAGCTTGTTCGGGAATGAGCAGTTCTTC. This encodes CASSLFGNEQFF.

As DNA, the CDR3 is TGTGCCAGCAGTTACGCAGGATTCTACGAGCAGTACTTC. Translating gives CASSYAGFYEQYF. The chain employs TRBV6-6 and TRBJ2-7, with D uncertain. The V and J ends lost 2 bases and 3 bases respectively, with 8 bases between them. This CDR3 is built from 13 residues. Germline CDR1 reads MNHNY; CDR2 reads SVGAGI (reference sequence).

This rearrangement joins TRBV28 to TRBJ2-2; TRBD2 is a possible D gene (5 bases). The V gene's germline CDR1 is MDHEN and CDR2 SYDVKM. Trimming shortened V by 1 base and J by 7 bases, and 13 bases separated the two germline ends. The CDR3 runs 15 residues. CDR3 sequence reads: CASSLSGLPFGELFF. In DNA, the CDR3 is TGTGCCAGCAGTTTATCCGGACTCCCATTCGGGGAGCTGTTTTTT. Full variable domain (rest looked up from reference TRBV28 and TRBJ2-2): DVKVTQSSRYLVKRTGEKVFLECVQDMDHENMFWYRQDPGLGLRLIYFSYDVKMKEKGDIPEGYSVSREKKERFSLILESASTNQTSMYLCASSLSGLPFGELFFGEGSRLTVL.

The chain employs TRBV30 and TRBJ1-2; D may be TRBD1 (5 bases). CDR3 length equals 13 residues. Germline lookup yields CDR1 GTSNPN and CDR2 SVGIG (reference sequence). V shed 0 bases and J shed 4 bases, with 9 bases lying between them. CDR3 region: CAWSVRGVYGYTF. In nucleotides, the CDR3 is TGTGCCTGGAGTGTACGGGGGGTCTATGGCTACACCTTC.

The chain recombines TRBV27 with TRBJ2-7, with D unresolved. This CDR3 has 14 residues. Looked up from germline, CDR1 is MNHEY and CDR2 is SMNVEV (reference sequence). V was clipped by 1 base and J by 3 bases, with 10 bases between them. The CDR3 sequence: CASSLYAVNYEQYF. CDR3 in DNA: TGTGCCAGCAGTTTATATGCCGTAAACTACGAGCAGTACTTC.

The CDR3 is CASSKAVLIRARETQYF. The CDR3, as DNA: TGTGCCAGCAGCAAAGCGGTCCTTATCAGGGCGCGGGAGACCCAGTACTTC. The chain links TRBV21-1 to TRBJ2-5; no check of the table's D call, TRBD1, against the DNA was made. TRBV21-1 is flagged as a pseudogene. The CDR3 spans 17 residues.

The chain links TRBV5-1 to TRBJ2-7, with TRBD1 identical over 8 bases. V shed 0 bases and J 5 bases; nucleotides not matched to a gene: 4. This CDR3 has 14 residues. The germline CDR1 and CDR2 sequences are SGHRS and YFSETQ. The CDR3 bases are TGCGCCAGCAGCTTGGGGGACAGGACCCACGAGCAGTACTTC. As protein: CASSLGDRTHEQYF.

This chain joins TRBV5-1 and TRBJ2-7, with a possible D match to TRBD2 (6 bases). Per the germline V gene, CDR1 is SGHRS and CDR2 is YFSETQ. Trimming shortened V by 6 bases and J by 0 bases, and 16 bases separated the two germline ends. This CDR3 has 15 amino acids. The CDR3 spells CASTVAGGTSYEQYF. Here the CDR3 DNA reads TGCGCCAGCACTGTCGCTGGCGGGACCTCCTACGAGCAGTACTTC.

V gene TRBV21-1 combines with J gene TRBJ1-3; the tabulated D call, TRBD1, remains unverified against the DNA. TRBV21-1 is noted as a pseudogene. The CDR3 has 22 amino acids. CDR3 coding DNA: TGTGCCAGCAGCAAGACCCTTCTGCAGGCAGAGAGGGGGTTCACTTCTGGAAACACCATATATTTT. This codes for CASSKTLLQAERGFTSGNTIYF.

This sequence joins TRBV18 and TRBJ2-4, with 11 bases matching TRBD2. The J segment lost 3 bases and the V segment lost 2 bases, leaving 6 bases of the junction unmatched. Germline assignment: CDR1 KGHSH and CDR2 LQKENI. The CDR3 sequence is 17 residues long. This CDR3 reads CASSPEAGTSGKNIQYF. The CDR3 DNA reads TGTGCCAGCTCACCAGAGGCCGGGACTAGCGGCAAAAACATTCAGTACTTC.

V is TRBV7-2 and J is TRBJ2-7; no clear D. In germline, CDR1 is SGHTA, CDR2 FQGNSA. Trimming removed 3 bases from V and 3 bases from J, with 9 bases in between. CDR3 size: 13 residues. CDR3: CASSLGGYYEQYF. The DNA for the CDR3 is TGTGCCAGCAGCTTGGGTGGGTACTACGAGCAGTACTTC.

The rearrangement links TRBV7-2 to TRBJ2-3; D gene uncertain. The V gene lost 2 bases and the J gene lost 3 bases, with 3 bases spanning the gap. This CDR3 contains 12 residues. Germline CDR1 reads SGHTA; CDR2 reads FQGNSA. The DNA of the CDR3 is TGTGCCAGCAGCTTAATAACAGATACGCAGTATTTT. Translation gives CASSLITDTQYF.

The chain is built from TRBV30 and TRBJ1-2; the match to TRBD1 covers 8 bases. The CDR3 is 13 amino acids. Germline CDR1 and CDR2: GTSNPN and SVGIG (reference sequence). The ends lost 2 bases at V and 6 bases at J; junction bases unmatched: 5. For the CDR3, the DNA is TGTGCCTGGAGTCCGGGGACAGGAAATGGCTACACCTTC. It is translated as CAWSPGTGNGYTF.

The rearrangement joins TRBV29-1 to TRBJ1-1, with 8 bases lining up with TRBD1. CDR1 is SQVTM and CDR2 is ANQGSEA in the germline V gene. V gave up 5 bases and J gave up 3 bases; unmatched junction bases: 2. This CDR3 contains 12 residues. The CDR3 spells CSVRDRYTEAFF. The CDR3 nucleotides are TGCAGCGTTAGGGACAGGTACACTGAAGCTTTCTTT.

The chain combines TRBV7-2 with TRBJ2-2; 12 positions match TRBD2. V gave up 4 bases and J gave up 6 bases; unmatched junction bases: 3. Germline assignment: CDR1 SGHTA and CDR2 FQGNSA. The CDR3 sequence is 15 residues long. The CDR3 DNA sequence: TGTGCCAGCAGCTACCGACTAGCGGGAGCCGGGGAGCTGTTTTTT. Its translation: CASSYRLAGAGELFF.

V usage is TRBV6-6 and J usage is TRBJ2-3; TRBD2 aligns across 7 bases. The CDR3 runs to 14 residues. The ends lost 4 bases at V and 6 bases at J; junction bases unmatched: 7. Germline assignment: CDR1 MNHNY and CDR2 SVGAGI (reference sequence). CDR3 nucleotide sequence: TGTGCCAGCAGTTTTCGGGGGGTTGCGGATACGCAGTATTTT. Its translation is CASSFRGVADTQYF.

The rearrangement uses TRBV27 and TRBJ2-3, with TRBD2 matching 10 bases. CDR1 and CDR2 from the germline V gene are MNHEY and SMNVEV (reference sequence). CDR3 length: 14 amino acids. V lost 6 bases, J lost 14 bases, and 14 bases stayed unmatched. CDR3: CASSDSVSGRYWYF. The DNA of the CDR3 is TGTGCCAGCAGCGATAGTGTTAGCGGGAGGTATTGGTATTTT.

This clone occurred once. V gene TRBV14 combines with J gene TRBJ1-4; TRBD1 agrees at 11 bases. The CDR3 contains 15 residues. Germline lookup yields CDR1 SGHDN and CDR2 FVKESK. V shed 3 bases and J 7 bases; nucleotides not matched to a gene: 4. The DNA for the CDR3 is TGTGCCAGCAGCCAGGCCGGGACAGGGGGTGAAAAACTGTTTTTT. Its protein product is CASSQAGTGGEKLFF.

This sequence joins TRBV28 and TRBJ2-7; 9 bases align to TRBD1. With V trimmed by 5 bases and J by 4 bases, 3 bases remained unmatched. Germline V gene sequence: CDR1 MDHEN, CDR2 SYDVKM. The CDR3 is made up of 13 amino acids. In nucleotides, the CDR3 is TGTGCCAGCAGTCGGACAGGGGCGTACGAGCAGTACTTC. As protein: CASSRTGAYEQYF.

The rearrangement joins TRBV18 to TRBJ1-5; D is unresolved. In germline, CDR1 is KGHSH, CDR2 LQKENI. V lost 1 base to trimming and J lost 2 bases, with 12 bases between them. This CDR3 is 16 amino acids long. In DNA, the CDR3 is TGTGCCAGCTCACCACGTGAGGGATTCGGCAATCAGCCCCAGCATTTT. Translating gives CASSPREGFGNQPQHF.

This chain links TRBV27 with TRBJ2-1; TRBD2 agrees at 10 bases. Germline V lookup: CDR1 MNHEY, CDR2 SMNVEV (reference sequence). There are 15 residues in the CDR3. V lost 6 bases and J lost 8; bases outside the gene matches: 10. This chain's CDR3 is CASRVLLAGYDEQFF. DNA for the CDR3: TGTGCCAGCAGGGTCTTACTAGCGGGATACGATGAGCAGTTCTTC.

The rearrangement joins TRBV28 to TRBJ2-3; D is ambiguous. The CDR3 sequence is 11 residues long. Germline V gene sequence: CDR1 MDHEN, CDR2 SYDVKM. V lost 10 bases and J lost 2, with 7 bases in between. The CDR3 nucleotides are TGTGCCACAACTATCACAGATACGCAGTATTTT. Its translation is CATTITDTQYF.

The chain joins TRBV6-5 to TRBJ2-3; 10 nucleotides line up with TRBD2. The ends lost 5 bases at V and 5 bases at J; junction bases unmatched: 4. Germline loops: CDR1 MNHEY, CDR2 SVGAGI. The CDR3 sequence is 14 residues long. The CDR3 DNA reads TGTGCCAGCAGTCAGGGACTAGCGATAGATACGCAGTATTTT. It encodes CASSQGLAIDTQYF.

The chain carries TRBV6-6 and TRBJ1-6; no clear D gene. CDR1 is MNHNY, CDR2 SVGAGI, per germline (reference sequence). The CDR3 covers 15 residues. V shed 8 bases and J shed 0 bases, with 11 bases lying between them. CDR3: CASRPTSSYNSPLHF. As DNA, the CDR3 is TGTGCCAGCCGTCCGACTAGCTCCTATAATTCACCCCTCCACTTT.

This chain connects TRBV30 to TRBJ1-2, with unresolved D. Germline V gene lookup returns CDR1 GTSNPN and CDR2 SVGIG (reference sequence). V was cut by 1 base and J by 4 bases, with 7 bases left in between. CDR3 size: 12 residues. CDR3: CAWSAGGYGYTF. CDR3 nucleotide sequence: TGTGCCTGGAGTGCAGGTGGCTATGGCTACACCTTC.

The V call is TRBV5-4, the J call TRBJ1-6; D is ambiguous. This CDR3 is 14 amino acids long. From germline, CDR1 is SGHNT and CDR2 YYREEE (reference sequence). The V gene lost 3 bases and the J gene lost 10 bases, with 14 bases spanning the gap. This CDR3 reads CASSYDKKGSPLHF. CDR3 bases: TGTGCCAGCAGCTACGACAAAAAGGGATCACCCCTCCACTTT.